The rows below give T cell receptor beta chains drawn from one sample of a study of blood T cell repertoires in COVID-19. TCRdb's copy holds only in-frame clones and misses some; the assay was immunoSEQ multiplex PCR. The sample has 240,000 or so clones, roughly 90% seen once. Sequencing input: peripheral blood. The source is a man aged 60 to 69 who had recovered from COVID-19. Each CDR3 is given with its conserved first and last residue. D genes are given only for firm matches. Clone size is stated in some rows and not others, as once, few, many or a class when expanded.

TRBJ2-6 | TRBV6-1 | TRBD1 | - | CASSVGGQGSAGANVLTF | TGTGCCAGCAGTGTAGGGGGACAGGGAAGTGCTGGGGCCAACGTCCTGACTTTC
TRBJ2-3 | TRBV6-1 | - | - | CASSEGRLDTQYF | TGTGCCAGCAGTGAAGGCAGACTGGATACGCAGTATTTT
TRBJ1-5 | TRBV7-9 | - | - | CASSLTGDGNQPQHF | TGTGCCAGCAGCTTAACGGGGGACGGCAATCAGCCCCAGCATTTT
TRBJ1-4 | TRBV11-2 | - | - | CASSWTGGEKLFF | TGTGCCAGCAGCTGGACGGGCGGGGAAAAACTGTTTTTT
TRBJ2-3 | TRBV5-1 | TRBD2 | - | CASSLSRGGRGTDTQYF | TGCGCCAGCAGCTTGTCTCGGGGGGGCCGCGGCACAGATACGCAGTATTTT
TRBJ2-1 | TRBV19 | TRBD1 | - | CASSPGQGPGEQFF | TGTGCCAGTAGTCCCGGACAGGGCCCGGGTGAGCAGTTCTTC
TRBJ2-1 | TRBV18 | TRBD2 | - | CASSPRGRGGRDEQFF | TGTGCCAGCTCACCACGGGGGCGGGGGGGCCGAGATGAGCAGTTCTTC
TRBJ1-1 | TRBV7-9 | - | - | CASSLAHGKHTEAFF | TGTGCCAGCAGCTTAGCGCACGGGAAACACACTGAAGCTTTCTTT
TRBJ2-2 | TRBV29-1 | - | - | CSVKVQANTGELFF | TGCAGCGTAAAGGTACAGGCGAACACCGGGGAGCTGTTTTTT
TRBJ1-1 | TRBV20-1 | - | many | CSASQGTLVLNTEAFF | TGCAGTGCTAGTCAGGGGACCTTGGTTCTGAACACTGAAGCTTTCTTT
TRBJ1-1 | TRBV5-6 | - | - | CASSSKTEAFF | TGTGCCAGCAGCTCTAAAACTGAAGCTTTCTTT
TRBJ1-4 | TRBV7-9 | TRBD1 | - | CASSLVGGRANEKLFF | TGTGCCAGCAGCTTAGTAGGGGGCCGGGCTAATGAAAAACTGTTTTTT
TRBJ2-7 | TRBV6-1 | - | - | CASSEGGTYAYEQYF | TGTGCCAGCAGTGAAGGAGGGACATACGCCTACGAGCAGTACTTC
TRBJ2-7 | TRBV27 | TRBD1 | - | CASSIGTGSVQYF | TGTGCCAGCAGCATCGGGACAGGCAGCGTGCAGTACTTC
TRBJ1-1 | TRBV3-1/TRBV3-2 | - | once | CASSQERGGASKRGTEAFF | TGTGCCAGCAGCCAAGAAAGGGGAGGAGCTTCAAAAAGGGGCACTGAAGCTTTCTTT
TRBJ2-4 | TRBV9 | - | - | CASSPLRGPWDIQYF | TGTGCCAGCAGCCCCCTGCGGGGGCCCTGGGACATTCAGTACTTC
TRBJ1-2 | TRBV5-5 | - | - | CASSGEGLLTDGYTF | TGTGCCAGCAGCGGTGAGGGTCTACTGACGGATGGCTACACCTTC
TRBJ2-7 | TRBV27 | - | once | CASSRYEQGYEQYF | TGTGCCAGCAGTCGATATGAACAGGGCTACGAGCAGTACTTC
TRBJ2-6 | TRBV27 | - | - | CASRGLRLSSGANVLTF | TGTGCCAGCAGAGGTTTGCGACTTAGCTCTGGGGCCAACGTCCTGACTTTC
TRBJ2-5 | TRBV3-1/TRBV3-2 | - | - | CASSQDRRSETQYF | TGTGCCAGCAGCCAAGACCGGCGGAGCGAGACCCAGTACTTC
TRBJ2-1 | TRBV21-1 | - | - | CASSKEGRQGGVDEQFF | TGTGCCAGCAGCAAAGAGGGTCGGCAGGGAGGCGTCGATGAGCAGTTCTTC
TRBJ2-3 | TRBV11-2 | TRBD2 | few | CASSSTPTSGGPDTQYF | TGTGCCAGCAGCTCGACTCCGACTAGCGGGGGGCCAGATACGCAGTATTTT
TRBJ1-2 | TRBV5-1 | TRBD1 | - | CASSLESGGLYGYTF | TGCGCCAGCAGCTTGGAATCAGGGGGTCTCTATGGCTACACCTTC
TRBJ2-1 | TRBV29-1 | TRBD1 | once | CSVQTGVWNEQFF | TGCAGCGTGCAGACAGGGGTCTGGAATGAGCAGTTCTTC